What follows are 14 T cell receptor beta chains derived from one specimen sequenced in a study of T cells in Graves' hyperthyroidism and ophthalmopathy. The CDR3 regions of TCR beta were amplified from RNA transcripts. First-round RT-PCR with HTBI primers amplified the TCR CDR3 region. TCRdb processed the multiplex PCR reads anew with MiXCR; each CDR3 protein has one entry. The sample shows hundreds of thousands of distinct CDR3 sequences, under 45% of them seen only once. The sequencing sample was made of blood. All receptors come from a woman in her thirties or forties with Graves' hyperthyroidism.

In this sample, this clonotype turned up many times. V and J are TRBV12-3 or TRBV12-4 and TRBJ1-2; D remains unclear. The CDR3 runs to 14 residues. V was trimmed by 7 bases and J by 3 bases, leaving 15 bases between them. CDR3 sequence: CASTLLPVDYGYTF. The CDR3 DNA reads as TGTGCCAGCACCCTCCTCCCGGTTGACTATGGCTACACCTTC.

The chain has TRBV19 and TRBJ1-6; TRBD1 matches at 8 bases. This CDR3 comprises 16 residues. The J segment lost 10 bases and the V segment lost 7 bases, leaving 15 bases of the junction unmatched. Germline V lookup: CDR1 LNHDA, CDR2 SQIVND (reference sequence). The chain's CDR3 is CASKSTGGQGISPLHF. The CDR3 DNA reads as TGTGCCAGTAAATCGACCGGTGGACAGGGAATCTCACCCCTCCACTTT. Filled out from reference TRBV19 and TRBJ1-6, the complete variable domain reads DGGITQSPKYLFRKEGQNVTLSCEQNLNHDAMYWYRQDPGQGLRLIYYSQIVNDFQKGDIAEGYSVSREKKESFPLTVTSAQKNPTAFYLCASKSTGGQGISPLHFGNGTRLTVT.

V and J are TRBV11-2 and TRBJ1-5; D is possibly TRBD1 (5 bases). The V gene lost 1 base and the J gene lost 5 bases, with 9 bases spanning the gap. This CDR3 comprises 14 residues. CDR1 is SGHAT and CDR2 is FQNNGV in the germline V gene. CDR3 amino acids: CASSLVPGDQPQHF. The CDR3 coding sequence is TGTGCCAGCAGCTTAGTGCCGGGGGATCAGCCCCAGCATTTT.

V and J are TRBV10-3 and TRBJ2-2; D is possibly TRBD2 (8 bases). The CDR3 sequence is 17 residues long. Germline assignment: CDR1 ENHRY and CDR2 SYGVKD. V was clipped by 4 bases and J by 1 base, with 16 bases between them. CDR3 region: CAISVGLGGVNTGELFF. The CDR3, as DNA: TGTGCCATCAGTGTGGGACTAGGGGGCGTGAACACCGGGGAGCTGTTTTTT.

This clonotype was detected ten times or more. The chain has TRBV20-1 and TRBJ2-7; D remains ambiguous. V was cut by 5 bases and J by 0 bases, with 11 bases left in between. Germline-derived CDR1 and CDR2 are DFQATT and SNEGSKA (reference sequence). The CDR3 covers 13 residues. In nucleotides, the CDR3 is TGCAGTGCTTACTCGGGCCTCTCCTACGAGCAGTACTTC. It yields the protein CSAYSGLSYEQYF.

This clonotype was picked up many times. V gene TRBV25-1 combines with J gene TRBJ2-7; TRBD1 might be the D (6 bases). V gave up 2 bases and J gave up 2 bases, with 13 bases separating them. The CDR3 length is 15 residues. Germline V CDR1 and CDR2: MGHDK, SYGVNS. The CDR3 coding sequence is TGTGCCAGCAGTGAAAGTAGGGACACCCCCTACGAGCAGTACTTC. This translates into CASSESRDTPYEQYF.

The chain links TRBV7-9 to TRBJ2-7; D is uncertain. Germline values: CDR1 SEHNR, CDR2 FQNEAQ (reference sequence). V was clipped by 6 bases and J by 3 bases, with 12 bases between them. The CDR3 consists of 13 residues. The CDR3 sequence is CASSWSGLYEQYF. For the CDR3, the DNA is TGTGCCAGCAGTTGGTCCGGCCTCTACGAGCAGTACTTC.

Note on this clonotype: An end of the junction differs from the germline gene, which may be a read error. The chain joins TRBV10-2 to TRBJ2-2, with D perhaps matching TRBD2 (6 bases). The CDR3 is made up of 8 amino acids. The germline V gene has CDR1 WSHSY and CDR2 SAAADI. CDR3 DNA: TGCGCCACCGGGGGGCTGTTTTTT. Protein sequence: CATGGLFF.

The V call is TRBV10-3, the J call TRBJ1-4; tentative D call: TRBD1 (5 bases). CDR1 ENHRY and CDR2 SYGVKD come from the germline V gene. The CDR3 runs 16 residues. Trimming removed 10 bases at V and 0 bases at J, with 18 bases between. This CDR3 reads CASSPLVGPTNEKLFF. In nucleotides, the CDR3 is TGTGCCAGCTCACCACTGGTGGGACCAACTAATGAAAAACTGTTTTTT.

The chain combines TRBV12-3 or TRBV12-4 with TRBJ1-3, with TRBD1 matching 7 bases. J lost 0 bases, V lost 5 bases, and 7 bases had no gene match. This CDR3 has 16 amino acids. This chain's CDR3 is CASSQGTATSGNTIYF. The CDR3 DNA reads as TGTGCCAGCAGTCAGGGGACAGCAACCTCTGGAAACACCATATATTTT.

Turning to this clonotype: This may be a read error: a much more frequent sequence differs by one nucleotide. A read error is likely, as this CDR3 ends without the conserved phenylalanine or tryptophan. CDR3 protein: CAISQDRGTEAFL. The CDR3 nucleotides are TGTGCCATCAGCCAGGACAGGGGGACTGAAGCTTTCCTT. The chain recombines TRBV10-3 with TRBJ1-1; 10 bases align to TRBD1. The germline gives CDR1 ENHRY, CDR2 SYGVKD. The CDR3 runs to 13 residues. Trimming cost V 6 bases and J 5 bases; bases outside gene matches: 3.

This clonotype was counted a few times. The chain employs TRBV19 and TRBJ1-6; 7 bases match TRBD1. V lost 5 bases, J lost 7 bases, and 8 bases stayed unmatched. This CDR3 is built from 15 residues. CDR1 LNHDA and CDR2 SQIVND come from the germline V gene (reference sequence). The CDR3, as DNA: TGTGCCAGTAGTTCCCCCGGGACAGAGAATTCACCCCTCCACTTT. Encoded protein: CASSSPGTENSPLHF.

This rearrangement joins TRBV6-5 to TRBJ2-5, with D perhaps matching TRBD2 (6 bases). The CDR3 is 15 residues long. Deletions cut 7 bases from V and 2 bases from J, with 17 bases between. Germline V gene data show CDR1 as MNHEY and CDR2 as SVGAGI. This CDR3 reads CASTSPPGLQETQYF. The CDR3 nucleotides read TGTGCCAGCACAAGTCCACCGGGACTGCAAGAGACCCAGTACTTC.

In its sample, this clonotype was seen many times. The chain's CDR3 is CASSLANSHYGYTF. DNA of the CDR3: TGTGCCAGCAGCTTAGCGAACAGTCACTATGGCTACACCTTC. This chain joins TRBV7-9 and TRBJ1-2; no clear D gene. This CDR3 has 14 amino acids. Trimming took off 0 bases at V and 3 bases at J, with 8 bases between the two ends. Germline V gives CDR1 SEHNR, CDR2 FQNEAQ (reference sequence).